The 23 T cell receptor beta chains listed next were all sequenced from one sample in a study of T cell responses to AZD1222 COVID-19 vaccine (dated by TCRdb to the early 2020s). Libraries were prepared through the immunoSEQ multiplex PCR assay. The table comes from immuneACCESS by way of TCRdb, which keeps in-frame sequences with V and J called. Part of the clones is missing from these tables; in studies checked, under half for an unresolved V gene and the rest for unknown reasons. This sample has about 76,000 clones in its table, and 70% to 90% of those were observed once. The ten largest clonotypes hold approximately 11% of the sample. What the time point label conveys for this sample: baseline before first vaccination. Here the sequenced sample was peripheral blood, taken on day 0 of AZD1222 vaccination. Source of these receptors: an adult in good health.

The V and J genes are TRBV29-1 and TRBJ2-7, with unresolved D. Per the germline V gene, CDR1 is SQVTM and CDR2 is ANQGSEA. Deletions cut 7 bases from V and 6 bases from J, with 16 bases between. This CDR3 region has 12 residues. CDR3 protein: CSGRYGVGEQYV. The CDR3 nucleotides are TGCAGCGGACGGTATGGGGTCGGCGAGCAGTACGTC.

This clone was seen only a few times. The rearrangement uses TRBV6-1 and TRBJ1-5, with unresolved D. CDR3 size: 16 residues. CDR1 is MNHNS, CDR2 SASEGT, per germline. Trimming shortened V by 0 bases and J by 9 bases, and 18 bases separated the two germline ends. CDR3 bases: TGTGCCAGCAGTGAAGCGCCAGGACCACCCCCCCCGCCCCAGCATTTT. This encodes CASSEAPGPPPPPQHF.

A word on this clone: The junction departs from germline at one end; a sequencing error may be responsible. V gene TRBV12-3 or TRBV12-4 combines with J gene TRBJ2-1, with no clear D. This CDR3 is 13 amino acids long. CDR3 protein: CASSSALDKEQFF. The CDR3 DNA reads as TGTGCCAGCAGTTCCGCCTTAGACAAGGAGCAGTTCTTC.

The chain recombines TRBV5-4 with TRBJ2-5; tentative D call: TRBD1 (5 bases). The CDR3 is 15 residues long. Trimming left V 0 bases short and J 9 bases short, with 18 bases between. Germline V gene lookup returns CDR1 SGHNT and CDR2 YYREEE (reference sequence). The CDR3 nucleotides read TGTGCCAGCAGCTTGGGGAAAGGGGCCCCGCGCCCCCAGTACTTC. Amino acid sequence: CASSLGKGAPRPQYF.

A word on this clone: The junction departs from the called germline gene at one end, perhaps through a read error. CDR3 region: CASSYSISVGAGKNF. The CDR3 DNA is TGTGCCAGCAGTTACTCGATATCAGTCGGGGCAGGGAAAAACTTC. V and J are TRBV6-2 or TRBV6-3 and TRBJ2-5; D may correspond to TRBD1 or TRBD2 (5 bases each). The V gene's germline CDR1 is MNHEY and CDR2 SVGEGT. This CDR3 has 15 residues.

The chain has TRBV10-3 and TRBJ2-2; no definite D call. Germline loops: CDR1 ENHRY, CDR2 SYGVKD. The CDR3 has 14 residues. Trimming took off 10 bases at V and 1 base at J, with 13 bases between the two ends. The CDR3, as DNA: TGTGCCACCCAATTTGGGGAGAACACCGGGGAGCTGTTTTTT. It translates to CATQFGENTGELFF.

CDR3: CASSHYRLAAGTYNEQFF. CDR3 nucleotide sequence: TGTGCCAGCAGCCACTATCGACTCGCAGCGGGGACCTACAATGAGCAGTTCTTC. The chain has TRBV11-2 and TRBJ2-1; 7 nucleotides agree with TRBD2. V lost 5 bases and J lost 2; bases outside the gene matches: 15. The CDR3 covers 18 residues. The germline gives CDR1 SGHAT, CDR2 FQNNGV.

The V and J genes are TRBV5-1 and TRBJ2-3, with D possibly being TRBD1 (6 bases). Trimming took 4 bases from V and 5 from J, leaving 17 bases between them. Germline loops: CDR1 SGHRS, CDR2 YFSETQ. The CDR3 length is 15 residues. In DNA, the CDR3 is TGCGCCAGCAGCACCGGGGACATCGGAGGAGATACGCAGTATTTT. It yields the protein CASSTGDIGGDTQYF.

This chain connects TRBV18 to TRBJ1-5, with 9 bases aligning to TRBD1. J lost 3 bases, V lost 6 bases, and 9 bases had no gene match. This CDR3 has 16 residues. Germline V gives CDR1 KGHSH, CDR2 LQKENI. In DNA, the CDR3 is TGTGCCAGCTCCCCCTCGGGACAGGGTGACAATCAGCCCCAGCATTTT. Its protein is CASSPSGQGDNQPQHF.

This clone was picked up one time. The rearrangement joins TRBV12-3 or TRBV12-4 to TRBJ2-3; no reliable D call. V was pared by 5 bases and J by 6 bases, with 9 bases between. This CDR3 contains 12 residues. As DNA, the CDR3 is TGTGCCAGCAGTCTTATTTCCGATACGCAGTATTTT. It is translated as CASSLISDTQYF.

The rearrangement links TRBV6-5 to TRBJ2-1; TRBD2 matches at 11 bases. V was clipped by 2 bases and J by 9 bases; unmatched bases: 6. This CDR3 region has 15 residues. The germline CDR1 and CDR2 sequences are MNHEY and SVGAGI. CDR3 loop: CASSYAGLAVGEQFF. The CDR3 nucleotides read TGTGCCAGCAGTTACGCGGGACTAGCGGTTGGTGAGCAGTTCTTC.

The chain uses TRBV20-1 and TRBJ1-5, with D perhaps matching TRBD1 (5 bases). CDR1 and CDR2 from the germline V gene are DFQATT and SNEGSKA (reference sequence). V dropped 3 bases and J dropped 6 bases, with 9 bases sitting between them. The CDR3 extends over 12 amino acids. In nucleotides, the CDR3 is TGCAGTGCTAGTGGGGGTCGTCAGCCCCAGCATTTT. Translation: CSASGGRQPQHF.

J is TRBJ1-2 and V is TRBV28; no firm D call. Trimming pared 8 bases from V and 3 bases from J, leaving 16 bases between. Germline values: CDR1 MDHEN, CDR2 SYDVKM. This CDR3 is 14 amino acids long. The CDR3 region has the DNA TGTGCCAGCGGAAACCCGGCGGTGTACTATGGCTACACCTTC. It is translated as CASGNPAVYYGYTF.

The gene calls are TRBV28 and TRBJ2-2, with a tentative D call TRBD1 (6 bases). The CDR3 totals 14 residues. Germline assignment: CDR1 MDHEN and CDR2 SYDVKM. The V end lost 6 bases, the J end lost 5 bases, and 13 bases lay between the germline ends. CDR3 in DNA: TGTGCCAGCAGGCCCGGGACACCGACCGGGGAGCTGTTTTTT. This codes for CASRPGTPTGELFF.

J is TRBJ2-6 and V is TRBV2, with D possibly called TRBD1 or TRBD2 (5 bases each). The CDR3 is 16 amino acids. Trimming took off 7 bases at V and 0 bases at J, with 13 bases between the two ends. Germline lookup yields CDR1 SNHLY and CDR2 FYNNEI. DNA of the CDR3: TGTGCCAGCATCTCCGGGGCTTACTCTGGGGCCAACGTCCTGACTTTC. This gives the protein CASISGAYSGANVLTF.

The J gene is TRBJ1-6, the V gene TRBV6-6, with TRBD1 as a possible D gene (6 bases). Trimming took 8 bases from V and 13 from J, leaving 21 bases between them. Germline CDR1 is MNHNY and CDR2 is SVGAGI (reference sequence). The CDR3 loop spans 14 amino acids. CDR3 sequence (DNA): TGTGCCAGCGGGGGCCAACCTAAGGTCTCGCCCCTCCACTTT. This codes for CASGGQPKVSPLHF.

The J gene is TRBJ2-1, the V gene TRBV6-1; D is unclear. Germline assignment: CDR1 MNHNS and CDR2 SASEGT. The CDR3 length is 12 residues. V lost 1 base, J lost 4 bases, and 2 bases lay in between. In DNA, the CDR3 is TGTGCCAGCAGTGAAGTTTACAATGAGCAGTTCTTC. This translates into CASSEVYNEQFF.

The chain carries TRBV30 and TRBJ1-5; no clear D gene. Germline loops: CDR1 GTSNPN, CDR2 SVGIG (reference sequence). This CDR3 contains 14 residues. V gave up 2 bases and J gave up 7 bases, with 15 bases separating them. The CDR3 DNA follows: TGTGCCTGGAGTTGGCAAGGGTTGGACCAGCCCCAGCATTTT. This gives the protein CAWSWQGLDQPQHF. The full variable domain, rest sourced from reference TRBV30 and TRBJ1-5, is SQTIHQWPATLVQPVGSPLSLECTVEGTSNPNLYWYRQAAGRGLQLLFYSVGIGQISSEVPQNLSASRPQDRQFILSSKKLLLSDSGFYLCAWSWQGLDQPQHFGDGTRLSIL.

The chain links TRBV7-2 to TRBJ2-3, with 7 bases matching TRBD2. Germline assignment: CDR1 SGHTA and CDR2 FQGNSA. CDR3 size: 15 residues. Trimming removed 4 bases from V and 2 bases from J; junction bases left unmatched: 6. The chain's CDR3 is CASSSGGSITDTQYF. The CDR3 coding sequence is TGTGCCAGCAGCTCGGGAGGATCAATCACAGATACGCAGTATTTT.

V gene TRBV6-5 combines with J gene TRBJ2-7; 8 bases match TRBD1. The CDR3 sequence is 14 residues long. V shed 6 bases, J shed 2 bases, and the junction held 6 bases outside the gene matches. Germline V lookup: CDR1 MNHEY, CDR2 SVGAGI. CDR3 region: CASSFSGGAYEQYV. As DNA, the CDR3 is TGTGCCAGCAGCTTCTCAGGGGGCGCCTACGAGCAGTACGTC.

The rearrangement uses TRBV19 and TRBJ1-1, with 7 bases lining up with TRBD1. This CDR3 comprises 13 residues. V was clipped by 6 bases and J by 2 bases; unmatched bases: 3. CDR1 is LNHDA and CDR2 is SQIVND in the germline V gene (reference sequence). The CDR3 protein is CASRWDRNTEAFF. In nucleotides, the CDR3 is TGTGCCAGTAGGTGGGACAGAAACACTGAAGCTTTCTTT.

Note on this clone: The same CDR3 arises from other DNA sequences in this sample as well. The chain carries TRBV9 and TRBJ2-5; D gene uncertain. This CDR3 region has 14 residues. Germline V lookup: CDR1 SGDLS, CDR2 YYNGEE. The V end was cut by 0 bases, the J end by 0 bases, with 6 bases between. CDR3 nucleotides: TGTGCCAGCAGCGTAGCTCTGTACCAAGAGACCCAGTACTTC. Its translation: CASSVALYQETQYF. The whole variable domain, remainder taken from reference TRBV9 and TRBJ2-5, is DSGVTQTPKHLITATGQRVTLRCSPRSGDLSVYWYQQSLDQGLQFLIQYYNGEERAKGNILERFSAQQFPDLHSELNLSSLELGDSALYFCASSVALYQETQYFGPGTRLLVL.

V and J are TRBV12-5 and TRBJ2-2; 12 bases are a match to TRBD2. Germline V lookup: CDR1 LGHNT, CDR2 FRNRAP. This CDR3 is built from 18 residues. V trimming: 7 bases; J trimming: 3 bases; junction bases outside the gene matches: 12. CDR3 residues: CASARGLAGIVDTGELFF. As DNA, the CDR3 is TGTGCTAGTGCCCGAGGACTAGCGGGGATTGTGGACACCGGGGAGCTGTTTTTT.